This T cell receptor beta chain was observed in a study of identical twins. Study-level findings and limits: Models predicted too little out-of-frame TCR alpha sharing in monozygotic twins.

Germline V gene data show CDR1 as DFQATT and CDR2 as SNEGSKA (reference sequence). V was cut by 0 bases and J by 5 bases, with 10 bases left in between. This CDR3 contains 13 residues. This clonotype was detected a few times. Its specificity is unknown. Template switching introduced a universal primer site, and the cDNA bore unique molecular identifiers. MiXCR was run by TCRdb on the 5' RACE reads, yielding one entry per CDR3 protein. Of around 370,000 distinct CDR3 sequences in the sample, roughly 9% were seen once. Sequencing was performed on naive T cells sorted from blood. This chain uses TRBV20-1 with TRBJ1-1; D not certain. The TCR sequence derives from a woman in her fifties or sixties in good health. This CDR3 reads CSARDKEGTEAFF. CDR3 bases: TGCAGTGCTAGAGATAAAGAGGGAACTGAAGCTTTCTTT.